A single sample gave rise to the 14 T cell receptor beta chains below, sequenced in a study of CD8+ T cells in alopecia areata. The sequencing template was cDNA reverse transcribed from extracted RNA. TCRdb's copy holds only in-frame clones and misses some; the assay was immunoSEQ multiplex PCR. The sample yields about 160,000 clones, 50% to 70% seen once. The treatment is: oral pan-JAK inhibitor, 5-10 mg twice daily. The specimen was CD4+ T cells sorted from blood, collected at week 4, from a patient treated with tofacitinib. Receptors were obtained from a human donor with alopecia areata.

The V call is TRBV5-1, the J call TRBJ1-4, with TRBD1 matching over 8 bases. The germline V gene encodes CDR1 SGHRS and CDR2 YFSETQ. The CDR3 is 14 residues long. Trimming took 6 bases from V and 5 from J; bases not matched to a gene: 6. For the CDR3, the DNA is TGCGCCAGCACCGACCGACAGGGGAATGAAAAACTGTTTTTT. Amino acid sequence: CASTDRQGNEKLFF.

The rearrangement uses TRBV6-5 and TRBJ2-7; tentatively, D is TRBD2 (6 bases). The germline V gene has CDR1 MNHEY and CDR2 SVGAGI. Trimming shortened V by 2 bases and J by 2 bases, and 16 bases separated the two germline ends. CDR3 length equals 16 residues. The CDR3 loop is CASSYGSGTGAYEQYF. CDR3 nucleotides: TGTGCCAGCAGTTACGGGTCCGGGACTGGAGCCTACGAGCAGTACTTC.

V is TRBV4-1 and J is TRBJ1-2; no firm D call. The ends were cut back, 4 bases at V and 3 bases at J, with 15 bases in the middle. The germline gives CDR1 MGHRA, CDR2 YSYEKL. The CDR3 contains 15 residues. CDR3 loop: CASSPRVAADYGYTF. CDR3 nucleotides: TGCGCCAGCAGCCCCCGGGTGGCGGCCGACTATGGCTACACCTTC.

This clone was picked up a small number of times. The chain carries TRBV29-1 and TRBJ1-1; D might be TRBD1 (5 bases). V shed 7 bases and J shed 1 base, with 16 bases lying between them. The CDR3 is 14 amino acids. CDR1 SQVTM and CDR2 ANQGSEA come from the germline V gene. CDR3 DNA: TGCAGCGCCAGACCCCAGGGACGGAACACTGAAGCTTTCTTT. Protein sequence: CSARPQGRNTEAFF.

About this clone: Other nucleotide sequences in the sample specify the same CDR3. The CDR3 coding sequence is TGTGCCAGCTCACCTCAGGGGGATCAGCCCCAGCATTTT. Translation gives CASSPQGDQPQHF. The chain couples TRBV18 to TRBJ1-5; 7 bases agree with TRBD1. Germline assignment: CDR1 KGHSH and CDR2 LQKENI. Trimming cost V 3 bases and J 5 bases; bases outside gene matches: 1. This CDR3 comprises 13 residues.

V usage is TRBV4-2 and J usage is TRBJ2-5; tentative D call: TRBD1 (5 bases). V dropped 0 bases and J dropped 4 bases, with 9 bases sitting between them. There are 14 residues in the CDR3. Germline lookup yields CDR1 LGHNA and CDR2 YNFKEQ. As DNA, the CDR3 is TGTGCCAGCAGCCAAGAGGCGACAGTAGAGACCCAGTACTTC. As protein: CASSQEATVETQYF.

This sequence joins TRBV4-2 and TRBJ2-3; 8 bases are a match to TRBD2. Germline loops: CDR1 LGHNA, CDR2 YNFKEQ. The J segment lost 4 bases and the V segment lost 1 base, leaving 1 base of the junction unmatched. CDR3 length: 14 amino acids. The CDR3 nucleotides are TGTGCCAGCAGCCAAGCGGGGGGGCCAGATACGCAGTATTTT. It specifies CASSQAGGPDTQYF.

This clone was counted only a few times. The chain has TRBV5-7 and TRBJ1-5; D call uncertain. TRBV5-7 is recorded as an ORF, its role being uncertain. Trimming pared 0 bases from V and 1 base from J, leaving 8 bases between. There are 15 residues in the CDR3. The CDR3 reads CASSLAKGSNQPQHF. CDR3 sequence (DNA): TGTGCCAGCAGCTTGGCCAAAGGGAGCAATCAGCCCCAGCATTTT.

The chain uses TRBV10-3 and TRBJ1-5; TRBD1 is a possible D gene (6 bases). CDR3 length equals 14 residues. CDR1 is ENHRY, CDR2 SYGVKD, per germline. The V and J ends lost 10 bases and 5 bases respectively, with 18 bases between them. CDR3 sequence: CAKWGRRADQPQHF. The CDR3 DNA sequence: TGTGCCAAGTGGGGGCGGCGGGCGGATCAGCCCCAGCATTTT.

The V call is TRBV29-1, the J call TRBJ2-3; TRBD2 aligns across 13 bases. The trim removed 3 bases at V and 2 bases at J, leaving 5 bases unmatched. Germline-derived CDR1 and CDR2 are SQVTM and ANQGSEA. The CDR3 is 16 amino acids. This chain's CDR3 is CSVDGTSGAHTDTQYF. CDR3 bases: TGCAGCGTTGACGGGACTAGCGGGGCTCACACAGATACGCAGTATTTT.

V usage is TRBV4-3 and J usage is TRBJ1-6, with TRBD1 matching 9 bases. The junction had 6 bases not matched to a gene; V was cut back by 2 bases and J by 7 bases. Per germline, CDR1 LGHNA and CDR2 YSLEER. The CDR3 extends over 16 amino acids. The CDR3 sequence: CASSQFIGTGNSPLHF. DNA of the CDR3: TGCGCCAGCAGCCAATTTATCGGGACAGGGAATTCACCCCTCCACTTT.

This chain connects TRBV7-9 to TRBJ2-3, with 9 bases that match TRBD2. Trimming cost V 3 bases and J 6 bases; bases outside gene matches: 4. The CDR3 totals 14 residues. Germline assignment: CDR1 SEHNR and CDR2 FQNEAQ (reference sequence). The CDR3 loop reads CASSLGLASDTQYF. Here the CDR3 DNA reads TGTGCCAGCAGCTTGGGACTAGCTTCGGATACGCAGTATTTT.

The chain couples TRBV6-5 to TRBJ2-1; TRBD1 is a possible D gene (6 bases). The CDR3 is made up of 12 amino acids. In germline, CDR1 is MNHEY, CDR2 SVGAGI. V lost 4 bases, J lost 8 bases, and 9 bases lay in between. The CDR3 DNA follows: TGTGCCAGCAGTTCAGGGGTCGATGAGCAGTTCTTC. Protein: CASSSGVDEQFF.

This clone has a handful of counts. This chain links TRBV30 with TRBJ1-2; D unclear. CDR3 length equals 13 residues. The germline V and J ends were trimmed by 1 base and 2 bases, with 8 bases remaining between them. Germline V gives CDR1 GTSNPN, CDR2 SVGIG (reference sequence). The CDR3 is CAWSDSANYGYTF. The CDR3 region has the DNA TGTGCCTGGAGTGACAGCGCCAACTATGGCTACACCTTC.